This TCR beta chain derives from a study of blood T cell repertoires in COVID-19. Participants had their cohort set by participant-reported clinical history. This clone has a count of ten or more. The CDR3 is made up of 17 amino acids. Germline loops: CDR1 LNHDA, CDR2 SQIVND (reference sequence). V lost 7 bases, J lost 0 bases, and 9 bases stayed unmatched. Sequencing was performed with immunoSEQ multiplex PCR; in TCRdb, only in-frame clones are kept and a portion is missing. Among roughly 230,000 clones listed, under 90% were seen once. The sequence was collected from a woman aged 60-75 years who had recovered from COVID-19. The chain joins TRBV19 to TRBJ1-3, with 10 bases lining up with TRBD1. The source material was PBMCs or T cells enriched from blood (not recorded which). The CDR3, as DNA: TGTGCCAGTACCCCCTGGGGGACAGGGGCCTCTGGAAACACCATATATTTT. Encoded protein: CASTPWGTGASGNTIYF.